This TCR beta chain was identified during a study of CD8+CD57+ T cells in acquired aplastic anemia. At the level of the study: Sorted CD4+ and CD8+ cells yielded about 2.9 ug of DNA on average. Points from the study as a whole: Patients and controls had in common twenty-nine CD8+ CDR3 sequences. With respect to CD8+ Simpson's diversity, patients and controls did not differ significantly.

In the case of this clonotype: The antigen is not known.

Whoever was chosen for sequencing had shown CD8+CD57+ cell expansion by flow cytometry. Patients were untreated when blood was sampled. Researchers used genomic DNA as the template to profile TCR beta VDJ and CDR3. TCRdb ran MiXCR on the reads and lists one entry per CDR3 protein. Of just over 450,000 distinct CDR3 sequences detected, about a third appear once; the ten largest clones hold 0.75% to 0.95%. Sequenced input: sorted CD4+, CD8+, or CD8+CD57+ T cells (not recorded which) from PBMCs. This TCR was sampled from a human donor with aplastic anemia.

CDR3 sequence reads: CASSLVSSNTDTQYF. As DNA, the CDR3 is TGTGCCAGCAGCTTAGTATCGAGTAACACAGATACGCAGTATTTT. The genes are TRBV7-2 and TRBJ2-3; D uncertain. Germline CDR1 is SGHTA and CDR2 is FQGNSA. The CDR3 runs to 15 residues. Trimming removed 1 base from V and 2 bases from J, with 10 bases in between.